This is a list of T cell receptor beta chains from one sample in a study of chemoradiotherapy in HPV16-positive cancers. Only in-frame clones appear in the TCRdb table, and some are missing; sequencing was by immunoSEQ multiplex PCR. The table has more than 25,000 clones, 93% seen once. The material was blood, obtained from a patient who underwent chemoradiotherapy. The receptors originated from a human donor with HPV-associated anogenital cancer. Both conserved end residues are part of each CDR3. D genes are given only for firm matches. A row's size may be missing; if present it is once, few, many or a size class.

V gene	J gene	clone size	CDR3 length	D gene	CDR3 protein	CDR3 DNA
TRBV6-5	TRBJ2-7	.	14	.	CASSRGLSSYEQYF	TGTGCCAGCAGTAGGGGACTGAGCTCCTACGAGCAGTACTTC
TRBV7-2	TRBJ1-1	.	18	TRBD1	CASSLEGQGASWNTEAFF	TGTGCCAGCAGCTTAGAGGGACAGGGGGCATCCTGGAACACTGAAGCTTTCTTT
TRBV10-2	TRBJ2-5	.	16	TRBD1	CASSPDRGRIQETQYF	TGCGCCAGCAGCCCAGACAGGGGTAGGATTCAAGAGACCCAGTACTTC
TRBV11-3	TRBJ2-3	.	11	.	CASSRGDTQYF	TGTGCCAGCAGTCGAGGGGATACGCAGTATTTT
TRBV19	TRBJ2-2	.	15	.	CASSIKGGPTGELFF	TGTGCCAGTAGTATCAAAGGGGGGCCCACCGGGGAGCTGTTTTTT
TRBV5-1	TRBJ2-3	once	15	.	CASSLSVTSTDTQYF	TGCGCCAGCAGCTTGTCTGTTACTAGCACAGATACGCAGTATTTT
TRBV15	TRBJ2-7	.	15	TRBD1	CATSRVRDSTYEQYF	TGTGCCACCAGCAGAGTACGGGACAGTACCTACGAGCAGTACTTC
TRBV19	TRBJ1-5	.	15	.	CASSLTRAGNQPQHF	TGTGCCAGTAGTTTGACCCGCGCGGGGAATCAGCCCCAGCATTTT
TRBV9	TRBJ1-4	.	16	.	CASSGHLDGHNEKLFF	TGTGCCAGCAGCGGGCATTTGGACGGGCATAATGAAAAACTGTTTTTT
TRBV4-3	TRBJ1-3	.	13	.	CASSQDEGNTIYF	TGCGCCAGCAGCCAAGATGAGGGGAACACCATATATTTT
TRBV5-4	TRBJ1-2	.	16	.	CASSSRPGRVGYGYTF	TGTGCCAGCAGCTCCCGCCCGGGCAGGGTAGGTTATGGCTACACCTTC
TRBV11-2	TRBJ2-2	few	14	.	CASSLEVGPGELFF	TGTGCCAGCAGCTTAGAGGTGGGGCCCGGGGAGCTGTTTTTT
TRBV6-5	TRBJ2-7	.	16	.	CASSLAGAFSSYEQYF	TGTGCCAGCAGTTTGGCCGGGGCCTTTAGCTCCTACGAGCAGTACTTC
TRBV6-5	TRBJ1-2	.	14	.	CASSYDRGLNGYTF	TGTGCCAGCAGTTACGACAGAGGATTAAATGGCTACACCTTC
TRBV7-2	TRBJ1-4	.	16	TRBD1	CASSLGQGGDNEKLFF	TGTGCCAGCAGCTTGGGACAGGGGGGGGATAATGAAAAACTGTTTTTT
TRBV7-9	TRBJ1-6	.	15	TRBD1	CASSSTGEVRSPLHF	TGTGCCAGCAGCTCCACAGGGGAGGTGCGGTCACCCCTCCACTTT
TRBV7-9	TRBJ1-5	once	14	.	CASSLGSVHQPQHF	TGTGCCAGCAGTCTCGGTAGCGTTCATCAGCCCCAGCATTTT
TRBV28	TRBJ1-5	.	12	.	CASTERDQPQHF	TGTGCCAGCACTGAGAGGGATCAGCCCCAGCATTTT
TRBV15	TRBJ2-5	.	19	TRBD1	CATSRPKPGQGAGEETQYF	TGTGCCACCAGCAGACCGAAACCGGGACAGGGGGCTGGAGAGGAGACCCAGTACTTC
TRBV21-1	TRBJ1-2	.	16	.	CASSRLRTLRDYGYTF	TGTGCCAGCAGCAGGCTTAGGACACTGAGGGACTATGGCTACACCTTC
TRBV11-1	TRBJ2-1	once	12	.	CASSFATSCQFF	TGTGCCAGCAGCTTTGCCACTAGCTGCCAGTTCTTC
TRBV12-5	TRBJ2-3	.	15	.	CASGLVGLSLDTQYF	TGTGCTAGTGGTTTGGTTGGCCTGAGTTTAGATACGCAGTATTTT
TRBV4-2	TRBJ1-2	.	17	TRBD1	CASSHLIKDRVRNGYTF	TGTGCCAGCAGCCACCTCATAAAGGACAGGGTCCGGAATGGCTACACCTTC
TRBV7-2	TRBJ2-5	.	17	.	CASSSSLLPGVQETQYF	TGTGCCAGCAGCTCATCGCTCCTCCCGGGGGTCCAAGAGACCCAGTACTTC
TRBV9	TRBJ1-2	.	14	.	CASSAPGTEYGYTF	TGTGCCAGCAGCGCGCCCGGGACGGAGTATGGCTACACCTTC
TRBV19	TRBJ1-5	.	19	TRBD1	CASSPGQAFSRRSNQPQHF	TGTGCCAGTAGTCCGGGACAGGCTTTCTCTCGGCGTAGCAATCAGCCCCAGCATTTT
TRBV14	TRBJ1-2	few	13	.	CASSQGDLRGYTF	TGTGCCAGCAGCCAGGGGGACCTTAGAGGCTACACCTTC
TRBV7-8	TRBJ2-7	once	13	.	CASSLGRGYEQYF	TGTGCCAGCAGCTTAGGCAGGGGCTACGAGCAGTACTTC
TRBV2	TRBJ2-3	.	14	.	CASTRRSPADTQYF	TGTGCCAGCACCAGAAGGTCGCCGGCAGATACGCAGTATTTT
TRBV4-1	TRBJ1-1	.	13	.	CASSNREYTEAFF	TGCGCCAGCAGCAACCGGGAATACACTGAAGCTTTCTTT
TRBV5-1	TRBJ2-2	.	19	.	CASRQGFIDGTTHTGELFF	TGCGCCAGCAGGCAGGGGTTCATTGACGGGACTACACACACCGGGGAGCTGTTTTTT
TRBV15	TRBJ1-2	.	15	.	CATSSRSGPDYGYTF	TGTGCCACCAGCAGCCGATCCGGGCCCGACTATGGCTACACCTTC
TRBV6-6	TRBJ1-1	.	13	.	CASSVTTNTEAFF	TGTGCCAGCAGTGTAACAACGAACACTGAAGCTTTCTTT